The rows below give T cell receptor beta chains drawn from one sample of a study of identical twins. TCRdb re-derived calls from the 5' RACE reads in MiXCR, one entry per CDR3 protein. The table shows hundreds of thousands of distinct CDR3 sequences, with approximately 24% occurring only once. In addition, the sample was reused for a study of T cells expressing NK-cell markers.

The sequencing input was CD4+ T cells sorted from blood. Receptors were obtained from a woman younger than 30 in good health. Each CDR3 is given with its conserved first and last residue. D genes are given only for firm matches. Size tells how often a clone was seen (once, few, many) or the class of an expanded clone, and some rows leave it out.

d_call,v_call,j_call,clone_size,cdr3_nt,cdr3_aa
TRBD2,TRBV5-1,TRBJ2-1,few,TGCGCCAGCAGCTTGGATCGGGGGGAGGGTGAGCAGTTCTTC,CASSLDRGEGEQFF
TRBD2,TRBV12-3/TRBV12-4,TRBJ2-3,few,TGTGCCAGCAGCTGGGGGGGGGATCGGGATACGCAGTATTTT,CASSWGGDRDTQYF
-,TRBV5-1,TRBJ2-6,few,TGCGCCAGCAGCTTGAATGGTAATGGGGCCAACGTCCTGACTTTC,CASSLNGNGANVLTF
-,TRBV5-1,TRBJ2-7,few,TGCGCCAGCAGCTCGGGCCCTTCCTACGAGCAGTACTTC,CASSSGPSYEQYF
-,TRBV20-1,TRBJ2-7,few,TGCAGTGCTAGGCCGGGACTGGAGAAATACGAGCAGTACTTC,CSARPGLEKYEQYF
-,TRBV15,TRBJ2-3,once,TGTGCCACCAGCAGCCCCTTACGGGATACGCAGTATTTT,CATSSPLRDTQYF
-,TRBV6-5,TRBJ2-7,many,TGTGCCAGCAGTTACAGGCAGGCCAGGGGAGAGCAGTACTTC,CASSYRQARGEQYF
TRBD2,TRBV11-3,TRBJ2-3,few,TGTGCCAGCAGCTTAAACGGGGGGGCCCTAGATACGCAGTATTTT,CASSLNGGALDTQYF
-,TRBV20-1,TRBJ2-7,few,TGCAGTGCTAGAGATTTTGGGCACTCCTACGAGCAGTACTTC,CSARDFGHSYEQYF
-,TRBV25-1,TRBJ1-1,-,TGTGCCAGCAGTGACAGGGTAATCGCTTTCTTT,CASSDRVIAFF
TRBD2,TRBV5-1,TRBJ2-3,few,TGCGCCAGCAGCTCCTCGACTAGCTCGGCGGATACGCAGTATTTT,CASSSSTSSADTQYF
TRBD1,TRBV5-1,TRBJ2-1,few,TGCGCCAGCAGCTTAAACAGGGGCTCCTACAATGAGCAGTTCTTC,CASSLNRGSYNEQFF
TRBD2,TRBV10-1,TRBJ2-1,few,TGCGCCAGCAGTGTACGAGCGGGATCCAATGAGCAGTTCTTC,CASSVRAGSNEQFF
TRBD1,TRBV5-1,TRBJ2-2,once,TGCGCCAGCAGCATGGGACAGGGGGCCGGGGAGCTGTTTTTT,CASSMGQGAGELFF
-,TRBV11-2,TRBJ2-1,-,TGTGCCAGCAGCTTAGGGTCGAGCGGAGGGCTTTACAATGAGCAGTTCTTC,CASSLGSSGGLYNEQFF
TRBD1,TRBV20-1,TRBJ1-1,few,TGCAGTGCTACCAACGCACGGGGACAGAACGGGGCTTTCTTT,CSATNARGQNGAFF
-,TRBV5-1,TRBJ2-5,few,TGCGCCAGCAGCCAGGAACGGCGAGAGACCCAGTACTTC,CASSQERRETQYF
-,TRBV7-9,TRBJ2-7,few,TGTGCCAGCAGCTCAAGGATGGGGGTGCACGAGCAGTACTTC,CASSSRMGVHEQYF
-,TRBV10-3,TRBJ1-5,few,TGTGCCATCAGTGAGAATAGCGGAGATCAGCCCCAGCATTTT,CAISENSGDQPQHF
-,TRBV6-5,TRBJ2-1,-,TGTGCCAGCAGTTCGGATCACAATCCCTACAATGAGCAGTTCTTC,CASSSDHNPYNEQFF
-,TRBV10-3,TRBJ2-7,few,TGTGCCATCAGTGAGTCACTTGAGGGTCTCTACGAGCAGTACTTC,CAISESLEGLYEQYF
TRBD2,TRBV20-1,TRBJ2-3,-,TGCAGTGCTAGTCTGGCTAGCGGAGGCACAGATACGCAGTATTTT,CSASLASGGTDTQYF
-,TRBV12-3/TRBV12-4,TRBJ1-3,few,TGTGCCAGCAGTGACAGGCACTCTGGAAACACCATATATTTT,CASSDRHSGNTIYF
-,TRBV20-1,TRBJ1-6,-,TGCAGTGCTACCCGGGCCCAAAATTCACCCCTCCACTTT,CSATRAQNSPLHF
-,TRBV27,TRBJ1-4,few,TGTGCCAGCAGCTCAGCGGACAGCCCAACTAATGAAAAACTGTTTTTT,CASSSADSPTNEKLFF
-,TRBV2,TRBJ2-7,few,TGTGCCAGCAGTCAGGGAATGTACTACGAGCAGTACTTC,CASSQGMYYEQYF
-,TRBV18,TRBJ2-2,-,TGTGCCAGCTCACCACCGTTAGGGTTTGGCACCAGGGAGCTGTTTTTT,CASSPPLGFGTRELFF
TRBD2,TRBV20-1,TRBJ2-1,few,TGCAGTGCTAGAGATGGGGCGGGGGGCCTGTTCAATGAGCAGTTCTTC,CSARDGAGGLFNEQFF
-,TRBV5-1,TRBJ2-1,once,TGCGCCAGCAGCTTGGCAGGCAGCCCTAATGAGCAGTTCTTC,CASSLAGSPNEQFF
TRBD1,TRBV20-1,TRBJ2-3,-,TGCAGTGCTAGTCCGACAGGGCGGAGCACAGATACGCAGTATTTT,CSASPTGRSTDTQYF
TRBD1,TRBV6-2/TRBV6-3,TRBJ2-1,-,TGTGCCAGCGGGACAGGGGGAGCTGAGGCGCCCGGGCGCAGAGTATGGTACAATGAGCAGTTCTTC,CASGTGGAEAPGRRVWYNEQFF
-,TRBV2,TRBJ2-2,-,TGTGCCAGCAGTGTTATCATGGGGGAGACCGGGGAGCTGTTTTTT,CASSVIMGETGELFF
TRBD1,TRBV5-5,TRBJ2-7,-,TGTGCCAGCAGCTTGGCACCGACAGGGCTCGACGAGCAGTACTTC,CASSLAPTGLDEQYF
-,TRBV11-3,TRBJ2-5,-,TGTGCCAGCAGCTTATGGGCTGAAGAGACCCAGTACTTC,CASSLWAEETQYF
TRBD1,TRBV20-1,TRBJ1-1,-,TGCAGTGCTGACAGGGGATCCATGAACACTGAAGCTTTCTTT,CSADRGSMNTEAFF
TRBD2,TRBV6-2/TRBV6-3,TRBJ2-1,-,TGTGCCAGCAGGCGAATTAGCGGGGGGAATGAGCAGTTCTTC,CASRRISGGNEQFF
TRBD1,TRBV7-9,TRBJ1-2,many,TGTGCCAGCAGCTTAAACAGGGGCGGCTACACCTTC,CASSLNRGGYTF
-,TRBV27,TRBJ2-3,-,TGTGCCAGCAGTCCTCACGGAAGGGATACGCAGTATTTT,CASSPHGRDTQYF
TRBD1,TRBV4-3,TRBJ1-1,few,TGCGCCAGCAGCCAGGACAGGGGTTATACTGAAGCTTTCTTT,CASSQDRGYTEAFF
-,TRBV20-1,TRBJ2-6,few,TGCAGTGCTAGGCAAGCGTCTGGGGCCAACGTCCTGACTTTC,CSARQASGANVLTF
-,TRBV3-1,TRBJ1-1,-,TGTGCCAGCAGCCAGCTCAGCCACACTGAAGCTTTCTTT,CASSQLSHTEAFF
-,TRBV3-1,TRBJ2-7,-,TGTGCCAGCAGCCCCCGACAACCCTACGAGCAGTACTTC,CASSPRQPYEQYF
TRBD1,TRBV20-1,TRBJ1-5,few,TGCAGTGCTAGAGAACAGGGGGATCAGCCCCAGCATTTT,CSAREQGDQPQHF
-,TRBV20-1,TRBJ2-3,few,TGCAGTGCTAGAGATCTCGAGCGGATATCTAGCACAGATACGCAGTATTTT,CSARDLERISSTDTQYF
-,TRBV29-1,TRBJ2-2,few,TGCAGCGCAGGAAACGGGGGAGCGGGCACCGGGGAGCTGTTTTTT,CSAGNGGAGTGELFF
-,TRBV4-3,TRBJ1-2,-,TGCGCCAGCAGCCAACAAACTTCCGCGAGTTATGGCTACACCTTC,CASSQQTSASYGYTF
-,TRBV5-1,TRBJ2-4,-,TGCGCCAGCAGCCCCGAGGGGGTTGGGGCCAAAAACATTCAGTACTTC,CASSPEGVGAKNIQYF
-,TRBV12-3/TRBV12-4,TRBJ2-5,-,TGTGCCAGCAGTTACCTCAGAGGGTCCTTGCTTGAAGAGACCCAGTACTTC,CASSYLRGSLLEETQYF
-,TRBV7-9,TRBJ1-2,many,TGTGCCAGCAGCGCCGGACATAACTATGGCTACACCTTC,CASSAGHNYGYTF
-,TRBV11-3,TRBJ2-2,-,TGTGCCAGCAGACAAAAGGAGTTGGGCAACACCGGGGAGCTGTTTTTT,CASRQKELGNTGELFF
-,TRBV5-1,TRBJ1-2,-,TGCGCCAGCGCGGTCGGGGGACGGAAGATCTATGGCTACACCTTC,CASAVGGRKIYGYTF
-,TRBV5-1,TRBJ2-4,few,TGCGCCAGCGCCAGGTCCACCGGGGGAAACATTCAGTACTTC,CASARSTGGNIQYF
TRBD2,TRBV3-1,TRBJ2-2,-,TGTGCCAGCAGCCATAGAGGGGGACTAGCGACCCGAAACACCGGGGAGCTGTTTTTT,CASSHRGGLATRNTGELFF